One and the same sample provided the 9 T cell receptor beta chains below, sequenced in a study of shared clonotypes between healthy human individuals. Profiled with immunoSEQ multiplex PCR; TCRdb holds only in-frame clones, not every one. This table holds 850,000 to 1,200,000 clones, around 75% found once. Sequencing used memory CD4+ T cells sorted from blood. Subset of the sample: CD45RA-negative fraction. The receptor source for this set is a man aged 18 to 29 in good health.

This clone has a count of ten or more. V is TRBV28 and J is TRBJ1-6; D gene ambiguous. Germline V gene lookup returns CDR1 MDHEN and CDR2 SYDVKM. V was shortened by 3 bases and J by 2 bases, with 5 bases between the two germline ends. The CDR3 totals 14 residues. CDR3: CASSFRTYNSPLHF. CDR3 DNA sequence: TGTGCCAGCAGTTTTCGAACCTATAATTCACCCCTCCACTTT.

The chain uses TRBV11-3 and TRBJ1-1, with 7 bases that match TRBD1. The CDR3 spans 15 residues. Germline lookup yields CDR1 SGHNT and CDR2 YENEEA. The V and J ends lost 2 bases and 4 bases, in that order; junction bases with no gene match: 7. CDR3 amino acids: CASSLFQGVSTEAFF. CDR3 DNA: TGTGCCAGCAGCTTATTCCAGGGGGTAAGCACTGAAGCTTTCTTT.

This clone was detected a few times. The chain recombines TRBV11-2 with TRBJ1-1; D gene ambiguous. Looked up from germline, CDR1 is SGHAT and CDR2 is FQNNGV. This CDR3 is 15 amino acids long. The germline V and J ends were trimmed by 4 bases and 1 base, with 13 bases remaining between them. CDR3 DNA sequence: TGTGCCAGCAGCTCGTCGGACGTGGGGAACACTGAAGCTTTCTTT. It specifies CASSSSDVGNTEAFF. Combining the CDR3 with reference TRBV11-2 and TRBJ1-1 gives the whole variable domain EAGVAQSPRYKIIEKRQSVAFWCNPISGHATLYWYQQILGQGPKLLIQFQNNGVVDDSQLPKDRFSAERLKGVDSTLKIQPAKLEDSAVYLCASSSSDVGNTEAFFGQGTRLTVV.

CDR3 sequence reads: CASSLTGRTEAFF. The CDR3 coding sequence is TGTGCCAGCAGTCTAACAGGGAGGACTGAAGCTTTCTTT. The chain has TRBV13 and TRBJ1-1; a weak D match, TRBD1 (6 bases). The CDR3 is made up of 13 amino acids. Per the germline V gene, CDR1 is PRHDT and CDR2 is FYEKMQ (reference sequence). With 6 bases removed from V and 5 bases from J, the gap between germline ends came to 13 bases.

The table lists this clone with a count of one. The chain carries TRBV5-1 and TRBJ1-3; weak D call: TRBD1 (5 bases). Germline V gives CDR1 SGHRS, CDR2 YFSETQ. The CDR3 has 14 amino acids. Between the trimmed V and J ends, which lost 2 bases and 2 bases, there was a span of 8 bases. Here the CDR3 DNA reads TGCGCCAGCAGCTTAGGGGATCCTGGAAACACCATATATTTT. Translating gives CASSLGDPGNTIYF. The whole variable domain, filled in from reference TRBV5-1 and TRBJ1-3, reads KAGVTQTPRYLIKTRGQQVTLSCSPISGHRSVSWYQQTPGQGLQFLFEYFSETQRNKGNFPGRFSGRQFSNSRSEMNVSTLELGDSALYLCASSLGDPGNTIYFGEGSWLTVV.

The rearrangement links TRBV14 to TRBJ1-2; 8 bases are a match to TRBD1. From germline, CDR1 is SGHDN and CDR2 FVKESK. The ends lost 0 bases at V and 8 bases at J; junction bases unmatched: 8. The CDR3 sequence is 15 residues long. The CDR3, as DNA: TGTGCCAGCAGCCAAGATCTACCGGGGACAGGAGGCTACACCTTC. It encodes CASSQDLPGTGGYTF.

The chain links TRBV27 to TRBJ2-7; D not resolved. Germline assignment: CDR1 MNHEY and CDR2 SMNVEV (reference sequence). CDR3 length: 13 residues. V dropped 5 bases and J dropped 1 base, with 9 bases sitting between them. CDR3 nucleotides: TGTGCCAGCAGTCCCTACGAGTCCTACGAGCAGTACTTC. This sequence encodes CASSPYESYEQYF.

This clone came up a few times. The chain joins TRBV19 to TRBJ2-7, with D perhaps matching TRBD2 (5 bases). The V gene's germline CDR1 is LNHDA and CDR2 SQIVND (reference sequence). The germline V and J ends were trimmed by 3 bases and 1 base, with 16 bases remaining between them. This CDR3 contains 16 residues. CDR3 DNA: TGTGCCAGTAGTATGGGCGCGATGGTAGCGTCCTACGAGCAGTACTTC. Protein: CASSMGAMVASYEQYF.

A word on this clone: This may arise from a read error, as a much more abundant clone is one base away. The rearrangement joins TRBV7-3 to TRBJ1-1; D is ambiguous. V was pared by 2 bases and J by 3 bases, with 7 bases between. This CDR3 comprises 13 residues. The germline V gene has CDR1 SGHTA and CDR2 FQGTGA. The DNA of the CDR3 is TGTGCCAGCAGCTTACCGGGGTACACTGAAGCTTTCTTT. Translating gives CASSLPGYTEAFF.